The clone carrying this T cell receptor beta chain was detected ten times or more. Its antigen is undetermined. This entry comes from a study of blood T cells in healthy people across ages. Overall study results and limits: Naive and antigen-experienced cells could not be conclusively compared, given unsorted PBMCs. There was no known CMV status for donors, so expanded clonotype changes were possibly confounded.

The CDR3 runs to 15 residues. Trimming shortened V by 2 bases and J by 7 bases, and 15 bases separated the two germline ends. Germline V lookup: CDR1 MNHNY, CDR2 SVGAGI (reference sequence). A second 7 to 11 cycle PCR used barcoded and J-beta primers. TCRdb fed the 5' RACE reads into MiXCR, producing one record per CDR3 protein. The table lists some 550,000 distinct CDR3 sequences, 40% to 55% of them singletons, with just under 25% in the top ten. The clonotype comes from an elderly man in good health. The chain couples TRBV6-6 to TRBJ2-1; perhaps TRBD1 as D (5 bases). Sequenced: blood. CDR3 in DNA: TGTGCCAGCAGTTACGGGTCAGGGCAATGGAATGAGCAGTTCTTC. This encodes CASSYGSGQWNEQFF.